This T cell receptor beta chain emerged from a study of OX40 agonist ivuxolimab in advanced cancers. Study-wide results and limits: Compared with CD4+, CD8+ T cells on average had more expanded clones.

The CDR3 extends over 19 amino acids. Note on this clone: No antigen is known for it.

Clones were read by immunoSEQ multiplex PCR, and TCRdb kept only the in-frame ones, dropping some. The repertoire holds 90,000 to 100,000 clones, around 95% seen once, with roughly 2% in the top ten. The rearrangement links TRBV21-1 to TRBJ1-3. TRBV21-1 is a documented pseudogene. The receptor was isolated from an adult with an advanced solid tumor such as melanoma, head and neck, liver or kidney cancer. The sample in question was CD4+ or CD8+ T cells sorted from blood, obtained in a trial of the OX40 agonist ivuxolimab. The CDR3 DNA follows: TGTGCCAGCAGCAGAGAGGGTAAGCCAGGACAAAGCTCTGGAAACACCATATATTTT. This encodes CASSREGKPGQSSGNTIYF.